This TCR beta chain was profiled in a study of cytomegalovirus exposure and HLA in healthy donors. Study conclusions and caveats: 87-base-pair reads could not separate some V segments, including TRBV6-2 and TRBV6-3.

In regard to this clone: Antigen: not known.

The PCR contained 60 Vbeta and 13 Jbeta primers. Sequencing used immunoSEQ multiplex PCR; TCRdb keeps in-frame clones, though not all of them. The sample holds 150,000 to 200,000 clones; 75% to 90% are singletons and the top ten take about 1.9%. Trimming pared 2 bases from V and 4 bases from J, leaving 8 bases between. CDR3 size: 13 residues. The V gene's germline CDR1 is MDHEN and CDR2 SYDVKM. This chain links TRBV28 with TRBJ1-2; D is perhaps TRBD1 (6 bases). The source is a woman in her late teens or twenties in good health and CMV-seronegative. Sequences were obtained from PBMCs. CDR3 sequence: CASSLGDIYGYTF. CDR3 bases: TGTGCCAGCAGTTTAGGGGACATCTATGGCTACACCTTC.